In its sample, the clone carrying this TCR beta chain was seen many times. A much more abundant neighbour one base away suggests this may be a read error. This record belongs to a study of Graves' ophthalmopathy and Graves' hyperthyroidism. In germline, CDR1 is SGHNT, CDR2 YENEEA. V lost 3 bases and J 3 bases, leaving 9 bases between the germline ends. The CDR3 is 13 residues long. RNA transcripts served as template for amplifying TCR beta CDR3 sequences. Second-round multiplex PCR came after a first-round RT-PCR that employed HTBI primers. From the multiplex PCR reads, TCRdb called clonotypes with MiXCR, one entry per CDR3 protein. The profile shows some 210,000 distinct CDR3 sequences, around 28% of them singletons.

The chain couples TRBV11-3 to TRBJ2-7, with D uncertain. The clonotype was recovered from a man aged 50 or older with Graves' ophthalmopathy. Sample: peripheral blood. The CDR3 DNA reads as TGTGCCAGCAGCTTCAGGCAGAGCTACGAGCAGTACTTC. As protein: CASSFRQSYEQYF. Together with reference TRBV11-3 and TRBJ2-7, the CDR3 gives the full variable domain: EAGVVQSPRYKIIEKKQPVAFWCNPISGHNTLYWYLQNLGQGPELLIRYENEEAVDDSQLPKDRFSAERLKGVDSTLKIQPAELGDSAVYLCASSFRQSYEQYFGPGTRLTVT.